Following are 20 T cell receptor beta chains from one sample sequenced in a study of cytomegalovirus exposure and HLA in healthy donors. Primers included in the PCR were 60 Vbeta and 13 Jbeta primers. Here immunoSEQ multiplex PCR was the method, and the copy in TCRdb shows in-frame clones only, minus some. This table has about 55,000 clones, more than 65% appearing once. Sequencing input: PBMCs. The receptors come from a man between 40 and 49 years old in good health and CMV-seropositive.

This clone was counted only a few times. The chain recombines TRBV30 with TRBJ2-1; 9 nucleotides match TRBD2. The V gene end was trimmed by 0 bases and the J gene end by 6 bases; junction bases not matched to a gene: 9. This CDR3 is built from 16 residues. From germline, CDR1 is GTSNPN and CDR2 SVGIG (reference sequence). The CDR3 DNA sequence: TGTGCCTGGAGTGTAGGGGCGGGGGGGGGAACCAATGAGCAGTTCTTC. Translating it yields CAWSVGAGGGTNEQFF.

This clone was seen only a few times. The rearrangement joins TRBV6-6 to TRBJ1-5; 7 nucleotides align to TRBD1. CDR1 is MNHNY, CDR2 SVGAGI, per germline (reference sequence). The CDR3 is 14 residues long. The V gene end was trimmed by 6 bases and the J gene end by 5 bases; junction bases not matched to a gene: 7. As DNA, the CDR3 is TGTGCCAGCAGCCAGGACAGGAAGTATCAGCCCCAGCATTTT. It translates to CASSQDRKYQPQHF.

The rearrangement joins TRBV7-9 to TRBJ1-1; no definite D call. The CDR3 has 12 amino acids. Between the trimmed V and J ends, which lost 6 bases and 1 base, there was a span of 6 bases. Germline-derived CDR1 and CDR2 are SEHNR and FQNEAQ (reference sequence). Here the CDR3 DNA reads TGTGCCAGCAGTCGTAGGAACACTGAAGCTTTCTTT. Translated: CASSRRNTEAFF.

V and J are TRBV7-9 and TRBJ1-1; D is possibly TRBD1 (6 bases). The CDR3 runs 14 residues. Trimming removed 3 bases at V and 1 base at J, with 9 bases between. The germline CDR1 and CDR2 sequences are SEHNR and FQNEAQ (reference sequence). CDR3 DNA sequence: TGTGCCAGCAGCTTGGGGGCCTCGAACACTGAAGCTTTCTTT. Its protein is CASSLGASNTEAFF.

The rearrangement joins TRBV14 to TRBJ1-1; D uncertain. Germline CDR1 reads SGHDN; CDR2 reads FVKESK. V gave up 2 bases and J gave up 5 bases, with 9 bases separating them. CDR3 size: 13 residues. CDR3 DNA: TGTGCCAGCAGCCAACCGGTCCTAACTGAAGCTTTCTTT. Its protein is CASSQPVLTEAFF.

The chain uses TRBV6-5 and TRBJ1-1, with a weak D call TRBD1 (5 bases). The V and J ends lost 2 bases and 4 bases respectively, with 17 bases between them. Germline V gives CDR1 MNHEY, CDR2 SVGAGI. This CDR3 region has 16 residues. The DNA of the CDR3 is TGTGCCAGCAGTTACCAACCTTGGGGGGATCGCACTGAAGCTTTCTTT. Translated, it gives CASSYQPWGDRTEAFF.

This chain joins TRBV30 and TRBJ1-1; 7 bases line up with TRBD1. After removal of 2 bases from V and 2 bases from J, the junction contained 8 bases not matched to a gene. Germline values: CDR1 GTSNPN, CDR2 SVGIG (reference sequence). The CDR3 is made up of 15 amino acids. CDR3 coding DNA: TGTGCCTGGAGTCCCCTAGACAGGGCCAACACTGAAGCTTTCTTT. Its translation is CAWSPLDRANTEAFF.

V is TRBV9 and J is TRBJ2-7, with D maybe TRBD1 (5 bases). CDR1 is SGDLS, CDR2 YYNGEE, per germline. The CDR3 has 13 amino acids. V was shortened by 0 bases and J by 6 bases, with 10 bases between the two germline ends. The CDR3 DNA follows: TGTGCCAGCAGCGTAGTGGGGCTTGGCGAGCAGTACTTC. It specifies CASSVVGLGEQYF.

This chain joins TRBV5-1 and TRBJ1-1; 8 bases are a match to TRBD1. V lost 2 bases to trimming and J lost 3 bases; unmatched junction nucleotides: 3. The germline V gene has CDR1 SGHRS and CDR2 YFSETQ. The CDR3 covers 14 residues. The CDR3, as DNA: TGCGCCAGCAGCTTCAGGGGGCAGGACACTGAAGCTTTCTTT. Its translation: CASSFRGQDTEAFF.

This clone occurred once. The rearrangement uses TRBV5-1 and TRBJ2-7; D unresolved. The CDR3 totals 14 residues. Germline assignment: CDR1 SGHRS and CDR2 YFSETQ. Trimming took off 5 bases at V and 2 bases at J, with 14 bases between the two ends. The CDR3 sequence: CASRPEAPTYEQYF. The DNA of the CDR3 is TGCGCCAGCAGACCGGAAGCGCCAACCTACGAGCAGTACTTC. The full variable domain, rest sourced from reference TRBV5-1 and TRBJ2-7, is KAGVTQTPRYLIKTRGQQVTLSCSPISGHRSVSWYQQTPGQGLQFLFEYFSETQRNKGNFPGRFSGRQFSNSRSEMNVSTLELGDSALYLCASRPEAPTYEQYFGPGTRLTVT.

CDR3 nucleotides: TGTGCCAGCAGCGTAGTTTCTAGCGGGGGCGAGCAGTACTTC. This sequence encodes CASSVVSSGGEQYF. The rearrangement uses TRBV9 and TRBJ2-7; 10 positions agree with TRBD2. V lost 0 bases, J lost 6 bases, and 3 bases stayed unmatched. The CDR3 sequence is 14 residues long. CDR1 SGDLS and CDR2 YYNGEE come from the germline V gene.

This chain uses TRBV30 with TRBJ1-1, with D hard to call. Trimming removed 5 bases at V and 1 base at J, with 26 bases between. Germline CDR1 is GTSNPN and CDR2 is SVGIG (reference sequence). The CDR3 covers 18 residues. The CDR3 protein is CAWYISGSNKGGNTEAFF. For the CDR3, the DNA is TGTGCCTGGTATATCTCCGGGAGTAATAAGGGTGGGAACACTGAAGCTTTCTTT.

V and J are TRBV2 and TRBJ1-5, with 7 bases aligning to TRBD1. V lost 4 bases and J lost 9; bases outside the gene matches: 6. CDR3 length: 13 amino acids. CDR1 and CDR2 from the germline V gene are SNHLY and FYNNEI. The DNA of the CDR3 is TGTGCCAGCAGTGCACAGGGGATTGGGCCCCAGCATTTT. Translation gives CASSAQGIGPQHF.

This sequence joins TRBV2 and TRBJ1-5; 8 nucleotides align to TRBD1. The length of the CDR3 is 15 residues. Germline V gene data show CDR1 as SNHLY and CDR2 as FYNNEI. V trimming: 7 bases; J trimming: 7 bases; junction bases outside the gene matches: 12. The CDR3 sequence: CASTWDRSTAQPQHF. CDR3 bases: TGTGCCAGCACCTGGGACAGGTCAACAGCCCAGCCCCAGCATTTT.

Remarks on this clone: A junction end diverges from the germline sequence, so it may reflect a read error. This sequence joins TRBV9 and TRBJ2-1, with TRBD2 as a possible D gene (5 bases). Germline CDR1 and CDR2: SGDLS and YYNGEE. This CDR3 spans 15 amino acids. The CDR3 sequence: CAGSPPGGSYNEQFF. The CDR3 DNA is TGTGCCGGCAGCCCCCCCGGAGGCTCCTACAATGAGCAGTTCTTC.

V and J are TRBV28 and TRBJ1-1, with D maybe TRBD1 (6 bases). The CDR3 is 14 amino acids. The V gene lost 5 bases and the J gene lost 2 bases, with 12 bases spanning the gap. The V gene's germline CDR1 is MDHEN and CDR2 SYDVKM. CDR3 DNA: TGTGCCAGCAGTCCCCACAGGGAAAACACTGAAGCTTTCTTT. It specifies CASSPHRENTEAFF. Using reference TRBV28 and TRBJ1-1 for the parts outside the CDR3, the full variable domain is DVKVTQSSRYLVKRTGEKVFLECVQDMDHENMFWYRQDPGLGLRLIYFSYDVKMKEKGDIPEGYSVSREKKERFSLILESASTNQTSMYLCASSPHRENTEAFFGQGTRLTVV.

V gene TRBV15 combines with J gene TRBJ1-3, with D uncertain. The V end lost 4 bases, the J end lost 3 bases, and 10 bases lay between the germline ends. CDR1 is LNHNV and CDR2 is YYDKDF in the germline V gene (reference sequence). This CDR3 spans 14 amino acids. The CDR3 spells CATSTGTVGNTIYF. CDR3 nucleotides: TGTGCCACCAGCACGGGAACAGTTGGAAACACCATATATTTT.

The CDR3 bases are TGTGCCAGCTCGAGGACAGGGGAAACCTACGAGCAGTACTTC. Protein product: CASSRTGETYEQYF. This chain uses TRBV4-2 with TRBJ2-7; 9 nucleotides agree with TRBD1. The CDR3 is 14 residues long. Germline CDR1 reads LGHNA; CDR2 reads YNFKEQ. V was pared by 8 bases and J by 2 bases, with 7 bases of the junction left unmatched.

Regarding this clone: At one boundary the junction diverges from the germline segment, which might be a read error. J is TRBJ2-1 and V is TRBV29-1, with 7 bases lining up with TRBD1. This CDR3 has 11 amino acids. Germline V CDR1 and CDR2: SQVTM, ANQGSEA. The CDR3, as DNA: TGCAGCGCCGGGACGACAGGGCATGAGGTCTTC. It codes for CSAGTTGHEVF.

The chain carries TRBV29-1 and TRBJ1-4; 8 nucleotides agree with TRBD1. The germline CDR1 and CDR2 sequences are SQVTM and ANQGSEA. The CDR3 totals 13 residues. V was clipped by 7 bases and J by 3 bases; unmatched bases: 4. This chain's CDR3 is CSAGQGSNEKLFF. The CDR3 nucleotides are TGCAGCGCCGGACAGGGATCTAATGAAAAACTGTTTTTT. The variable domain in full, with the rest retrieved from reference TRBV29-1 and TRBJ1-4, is SAVISQKPSRDICQRGTSLTIQCQVDSQVTMMFWYRQQPGQSLTLIATANQGSEATYESGFVIDKFPISRPNLTFSTLTVSNMSPEDSSIYLCSAGQGSNEKLFFGSGTQLSVL.